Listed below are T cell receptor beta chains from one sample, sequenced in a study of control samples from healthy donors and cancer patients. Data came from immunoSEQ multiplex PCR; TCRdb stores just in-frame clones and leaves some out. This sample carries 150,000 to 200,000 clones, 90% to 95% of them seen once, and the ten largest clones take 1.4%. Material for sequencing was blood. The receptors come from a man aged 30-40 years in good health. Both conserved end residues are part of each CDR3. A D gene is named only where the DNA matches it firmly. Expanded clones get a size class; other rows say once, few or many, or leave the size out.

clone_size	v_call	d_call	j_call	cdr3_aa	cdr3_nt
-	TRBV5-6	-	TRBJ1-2	CASSQRTIGYTF	TGTGCCAGCAGCCAAAGGACAATTGGCTACACCTTC
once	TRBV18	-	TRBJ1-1	CASSLKGSTEAFF	TGTGCCAGCTCACTTAAGGGGTCCACTGAAGCTTTCTTT
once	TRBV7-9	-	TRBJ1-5	CASSLFQPQHF	TGTGCCAGCAGCTTATTTCAGCCCCAGCATTTT
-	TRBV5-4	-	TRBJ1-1	CASSPGTGNTEAFF	TGTGCCAGCAGCCCCGGAACAGGGAACACTGAAGCTTTCTTT
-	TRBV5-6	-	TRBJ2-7	CASSLVANGNEQYF	TGTGCCAGCAGCTTGGTGGCAAATGGTAACGAGCAGTACTTC
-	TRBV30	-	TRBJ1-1	CAWSKSSPRDPEAFF	TGTGCCTGGAGTAAAAGTTCCCCCAGGGACCCTGAAGCTTTCTTT
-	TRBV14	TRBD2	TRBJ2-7	CASSQRGLAGVRQYF	TGTGCCAGCAGCCAACGGGGACTAGCGGGAGTGCGGCAGTACTTC
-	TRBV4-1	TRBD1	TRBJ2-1	CASSQDPGQGNEQFF	TGCGCCAGCAGCCAAGACCCGGGACAGGGGAATGAGCAGTTCTTC
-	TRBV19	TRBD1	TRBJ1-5	CASGSGTGRRQPQHF	TGTGCCAGTGGCTCTGGGACAGGCCGTCGGCAGCCCCAGCATTTT
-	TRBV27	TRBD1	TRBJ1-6	CASRTGGNSPLHF	TGTGCCAGCAGGACAGGGGGCAATTCACCCCTCCACTTT
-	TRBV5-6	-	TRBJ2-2	CASSPANRRVTGELFF	TGTGCCAGCAGCCCGGCGAACAGGAGGGTCACCGGGGAGCTGTTTTTT
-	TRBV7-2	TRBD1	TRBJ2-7	CASSFPGTGREQYF	TGTGCCAGCAGCTTCCCCGGGACAGGGAGGGAGCAGTACTTC
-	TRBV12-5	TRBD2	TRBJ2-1	CASGLVYGTSGGGEQFF	TGTGCTAGTGGTTTGGTCTACGGGACTAGCGGGGGCGGTGAGCAGTTCTTC
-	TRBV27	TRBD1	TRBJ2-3	CASKTGTVTTDTQYF	TGTGCCAGCAAGACCGGGACAGTTACCACAGATACGCAGTATTTT
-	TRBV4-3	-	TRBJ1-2	CASSQDGTGFYGYTF	TGCGCCAGCAGCCAAGACGGGACGGGTTTCTATGGCTACACCTTC
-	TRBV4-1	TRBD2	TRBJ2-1	CASSQGLRGGYNEQFF	TGCGCCAGCAGCCAGGGACTACGCGGGGGGTACAATGAGCAGTTCTTC
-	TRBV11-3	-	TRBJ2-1	CASSPGLADNEQFF	TGTGCCAGCAGCCCAGGACTGGCCGACAATGAGCAGTTCTTC
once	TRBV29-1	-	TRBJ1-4	CSVNQRGPELFF	TGCAGCGTCAACCAACGGGGTCCGGAACTGTTTTTT
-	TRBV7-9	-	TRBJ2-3	CASTQGASRTDTQYF	TGTGCCAGCACCCAAGGGGCCAGCCGCACAGATACGCAGTATTTT
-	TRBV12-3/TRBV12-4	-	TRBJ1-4	CASSDRRNEKLFF	TGTGCCAGCAGCGACAGGAGGAATGAAAAACTGTTTTTT
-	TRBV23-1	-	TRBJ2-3	CASSQTLQTTLDGTDTQYF	TGCGCCAGCAGTCAAACCCTACAGACAACCCTCGACGGTACAGATACGCAGTATTTT
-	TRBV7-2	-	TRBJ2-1	CASSLYALPRNEQFF	TGTGCCAGCAGCTTATACGCGCTTCCTCGGAATGAGCAGTTCTTC
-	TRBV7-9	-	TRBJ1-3	CASSSMDSGNTIYF	TGTGCCAGCAGCTCGATGGATTCTGGAAACACCATATATTTT
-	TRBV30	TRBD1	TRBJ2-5	CAWAGTGAIGTQYF	TGTGCCTGGGCCGGGACAGGGGCAATTGGGACCCAGTACTTC
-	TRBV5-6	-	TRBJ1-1	CASSWGATTEAFF	TGTGCCAGCAGCTGGGGGGCCACCACTGAAGCTTTCTTT
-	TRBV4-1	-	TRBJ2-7	CASSQGLALSYEQYF	TGCGCCAGCAGCCAAGGGCTAGCATTATCCTACGAGCAGTACTTC
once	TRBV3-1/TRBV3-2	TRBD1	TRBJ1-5	CASSQAGTGGNQPQHF	TGTGCCAGCAGCCAAGCAGGGACAGGGGGCAATCAGCCCCAGCATTTT
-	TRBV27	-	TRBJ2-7	CASSLSIGRYEQYF	TGTGCCAGCAGTTTATCGATTGGACGCTACGAGCAGTACTTC